This T cell receptor beta chain originates from a study of T cells expressing NK-cell markers. TCRdb reanalyzed the 5' RACE reads, giving one entry per CDR3 protein sequence and no DNA. This sample's clone table lists 300,000 or so distinct CDR3 sequences. Looked up from germline, CDR1 is SGHRS and CDR2 is YFSETQ. The CDR3 runs 15 residues. The material sequenced was blood T cells: a sorted CD56 or NKG2C T cell subset, CD4+ or CD8+ T cells, or bulk PBMC T cells (not recorded which). This chain connects TRBV5-1 to TRBJ1-1; TCRdb selects TRBD1, and the lack of DNA leaves this call unchecked. The receptor comes from a woman between 18 and 75 years old in good health. The CDR3 region is CASSPRTTVNTEAFF. The whole variable domain, remainder taken from reference TRBV5-1 and TRBJ1-1, is KAGVTQTPRYLIKTRGQQVTLSCSPISGHRSVSWYQQTPGQGLQFLFEYFSETQRNKGNFPGRFSGRQFSNSRSEMNVSTLELGDSALYLCASSPRTTVNTEAFFGQGTRLTVV.